The 18 T cell receptor beta chains reported below all come from one sample, sequenced in a study of blood T cell repertoires in COVID-19 (dated by TCRdb to 2020 to 2022). The library was made by the immunoSEQ multiplex PCR assay. TCRdb took this table from immuneACCESS and kept in-frame rearrangements with V and J called. Such tables lack part of the clones; where checked against another copy, unresolved V genes explain under half of the gap, and the rest is unexplained. This sample comprises under 150,000 clones, more than 65% of them detected only once. The ten largest clonotypes hold roughly 25% of the sample. Sequenced: peripheral blood. The receptors derive from a human donor in a cohort sampled during active COVID-19.

The genes are TRBV19 and TRBJ1-5; unclear D gene. This CDR3 region has 14 residues. V lost 3 bases and J lost 11, with 17 bases in between. The germline V gene has CDR1 LNHDA and CDR2 SQIVND (reference sequence). DNA of the CDR3: TGTGCCAGTAGTATGGAGGGTGGCCTTGGGGCCCAGCATTTT. This sequence encodes CASSMEGGLGAQHF.

A note on this clone: The same CDR3 can be traced to other DNA sequences in this sample. The rearrangement uses TRBV18 and TRBJ2-7; TRBD1 agrees at 7 bases. The CDR3 contains 14 residues. CDR1 KGHSH and CDR2 LQKENI come from the germline V gene. V gave up 2 bases and J gave up 0 bases; unmatched junction bases: 1. In DNA form, the CDR3 reads TGTGCCAGCTCACCATCAGGGGGCTCCTACGAGCAGTACTTC. Protein sequence: CASSPSGGSYEQYF.

Notes on this clone: Other DNA sequences from this sample encode an identical CDR3 as well. The J gene is TRBJ2-5, the V gene TRBV29-1; possible D gene TRBD2, 5 bases. The V end lost 3 bases, the J end lost 5 bases, and 10 bases lay between the germline ends. The CDR3 is 12 amino acids. Germline CDR1 is SQVTM and CDR2 is ANQGSEA. CDR3: CSVEEAEETQYF. CDR3 nucleotide sequence: TGCAGCGTTGAGGAGGCAGAGGAGACCCAGTACTTC.

The V gene is TRBV13, the J gene TRBJ2-7; the match to TRBD1 covers 7 bases. Germline values: CDR1 PRHDT, CDR2 FYEKMQ (reference sequence). The ends lost 0 bases at V and 3 bases at J; junction bases unmatched: 5. The CDR3 length is 15 residues. CDR3 sequence (DNA): TGTGCCAGCAGCTTAGGCACAGGGGTGATCTACGAGCAGTACTTC. Amino acids: CASSLGTGVIYEQYF. Filled out from reference TRBV13 and TRBJ2-7, the complete variable domain reads AAGVIQSPRHLIKEKRETATLKCYPIPRHDTVYWYQQGPGQDPQFLISFYEKMQSDKGSIPDRFSAQQFSDYHSELNMSSLELGDSALYFCASSLGTGVIYEQYFGPGTRLTVT.

The rearrangement joins TRBV5-4 to TRBJ1-3; D is perhaps TRBD1 (6 bases). The germline gives CDR1 SGHNT, CDR2 YYREEE (reference sequence). V lost 2 bases, J lost 0 bases, and 12 bases lay in between. The CDR3 is made up of 16 amino acids. CDR3 coding DNA: TGTGCCAGCAGCTTCTGGGCAGGGGCCTCTGGAAACACCATATATTTT. Encoded protein: CASSFWAGASGNTIYF.

This chain connects TRBV4-2 to TRBJ1-5, with 7 bases that match TRBD1. CDR3 length: 16 residues. The germline CDR1 and CDR2 sequences are LGHNA and YNFKEQ. With V trimmed by 4 bases and J by 10 bases, 16 bases remained unmatched. The CDR3 sequence is CASSRTQGFEDQPQHF. The DNA for the CDR3 is TGTGCCAGCAGCCGGACACAGGGGTTCGAGGACCAACCCCAGCATTTT.

This sequence joins TRBV3-1 (or the pseudogene TRBV3-2) and TRBJ1-5; D is unclear. Germline-derived CDR1 and CDR2 are LGHDT and YNNKEL (reference sequence). V was clipped by 2 bases and J by 6 bases, with 14 bases between them. The CDR3 length is 15 residues. The CDR3 spells CASSQSFSGPQPQHF. The CDR3 coding sequence is TGTGCCAGCAGCCAAAGTTTCAGTGGCCCTCAGCCCCAGCATTTT.

The chain combines TRBV6-5 with TRBJ1-3; 8 bases are shared with TRBD1. The CDR3 runs 14 residues. The germline V gene encodes CDR1 MNHEY and CDR2 SVGAGI. J gave up 2 bases and V 5 bases, and 2 bases lay outside the gene matches. The CDR3, as DNA: TGTGCCAGCAGTACGGACAGGGCTGGAAACACCATATATTTT. Protein: CASSTDRAGNTIYF.

This chain links TRBV15 with TRBJ1-1; D is unclear. The CDR3 sequence is 17 residues long. The V and J ends lost 0 bases and 10 bases respectively, with 24 bases between them. CDR1 LNHNV and CDR2 YYDKDF come from the germline V gene (reference sequence). CDR3 coding DNA: TGTGCCACCAGCAGAGATAGGGATGAGGACGGACTTATGGCAGCTTTCTTT. It encodes CATSRDRDEDGLMAAFF.

The V call is TRBV28, the J call TRBJ1-1; TRBD1 agrees at 7 bases. Germline CDR1 MDHEN, CDR2 SYDVKM. The J segment lost 1 base and the V segment lost 4 bases, leaving 9 bases of the junction unmatched. This CDR3 is built from 16 residues. The CDR3: CASSSHPGTANTEAFF. The CDR3 nucleotides are TGTGCCAGCAGTTCTCACCCCGGGACAGCGAACACTGAAGCTTTCTTT.

The CDR3 reads CASSLRGDTQYF. CDR3 bases: TGTGCCAGCAGTCTTAGGGGAGATACGCAGTATTTT. The V call is TRBV28, the J call TRBJ2-3; weak D call: TRBD1 (5 bases). The CDR3 is 12 amino acids. The germline CDR1 and CDR2 sequences are MDHEN and SYDVKM. Trimming left V 5 bases short and J 5 bases short, with 8 bases between.

The chain couples TRBV30 to TRBJ1-2, with D unclear. Trimming shortened V by 2 bases and J by 4 bases, and 8 bases separated the two germline ends. This CDR3 spans 12 amino acids. CDR1 is GTSNPN and CDR2 is SVGIG in the germline V gene (reference sequence). This CDR3 is CAWSRLIYGYTF. Here the CDR3 DNA reads TGTGCCTGGAGTCGTCTTATCTATGGCTACACCTTC.

The chain uses TRBV2 and TRBJ2-2; D is ambiguous. This CDR3 spans 14 amino acids. The V gene's germline CDR1 is SNHLY and CDR2 FYNNEI. V shed 4 bases and J shed 6 bases, with 12 bases lying between them. CDR3 protein: CASSVEVKAGELFF. In nucleotides, the CDR3 is TGTGCCAGCAGTGTCGAGGTTAAGGCCGGGGAGCTGTTTTTT.

This rearrangement joins TRBV9 to TRBJ2-5; tentative D call: TRBD2 (6 bases). Germline assignment: CDR1 SGDLS and CDR2 YYNGEE. Deletions cut 4 bases from V and 1 base from J, with 14 bases between. The CDR3 runs to 15 residues. The CDR3 spells CASSPGGSGQETQYF. CDR3 coding DNA: TGTGCCAGCAGCCCGGGTGGTAGCGGCCAAGAGACCCAGTACTTC.

The rearrangement uses TRBV5-1 and TRBJ2-7; 10 bases fit TRBD1. The junction had 9 bases not matched to a gene; V was cut back by 1 base and J by 2 bases. CDR3 length equals 17 residues. CDR1 is SGHRS, CDR2 YFSETQ, per germline. The CDR3 DNA follows: TGCGCCAGCAGCTTGAGGACAGGGGGGTATTCGCCCTACGAGCAGTACTTC. It encodes CASSLRTGGYSPYEQYF.

The chain recombines TRBV7-2 with TRBJ1-2, with TRBD1 matching over 7 bases. V gave up 5 bases and J gave up 2 bases; unmatched junction bases: 8. Germline CDR1 reads SGHTA; CDR2 reads FQGNSA. The CDR3 contains 15 residues. The CDR3 loop reads CASSPGDRANYGYTF. The DNA for the CDR3 is TGTGCCAGCAGCCCCGGAGACAGGGCGAACTATGGCTACACCTTC. Based on the CDR3 plus reference TRBV7-2 and TRBJ1-2, the full variable domain is GAGVSQSPSNKVTEKGKDVELRCDPISGHTALYWYRQSLGQGLEFLIYFQGNSAPDKSGLPSDRFSAERTGGSVSTLTIQRTQQEDSAVYLCASSPGDRANYGYTFGSGTRLTVV.

The chain carries TRBV28 and TRBJ1-5; possibly TRBD1 for D (6 bases). Trimming took 3 bases from V and 3 from J, leaving 12 bases between them. This CDR3 contains 15 residues. CDR1 and CDR2 from the germline V gene are MDHEN and SYDVKM. CDR3 region: CASSLSGGNNQPQHF. CDR3 nucleotide sequence: TGTGCCAGCAGTTTGTCTGGGGGCAACAATCAGCCCCAGCATTTT.

The gene calls are TRBV5-5 and TRBJ2-5; 11 positions match TRBD2. After removal of 4 bases from V and 7 bases from J, the junction contained 9 bases not matched to a gene. The CDR3 is 15 residues long. Germline V gene lookup returns CDR1 SGHKS and CDR2 YYEKEE (reference sequence). CDR3 sequence (DNA): TGTGCCAGCAGCCAACTGGGACTAGCGGCAGGGACCCAGTACTTC. Protein product: CASSQLGLAAGTQYF. The variable domain in full, with the rest retrieved from reference TRBV5-5 and TRBJ2-5, is DAGVTQSPTHLIKTRGQQVTLRCSPISGHKSVSWYQQVLGQGPQFIFQYYEKEERGRGNFPDRFSARQFPNYSSELNVNALLLGDSALYLCASSQLGLAAGTQYFGPGTRLLVL.